These 5 T cell receptor beta chains came from one sample sequenced in a study of shared clonotypes between healthy human individuals. The table came from immunoSEQ multiplex PCR; TCRdb's copy has only in-frame clones and leaves some out. The table shows roughly 1.5 million clones, with approximately 98% occurring only once. Material: naive CD4+ T cells sorted from blood. As to subset: CD45RA+ positively selected. The receptor set was obtained from a man aged 30 to 45 in good health.

This chain joins TRBV2 and TRBJ2-7, with D unclear. The CDR3 has 9 amino acids. CDR1 SNHLY and CDR2 FYNNEI come from the germline V gene. The V end was cut by 10 bases, the J end by 7 bases, with 8 bases between. CDR3 in amino acids: CAISREQYF. In DNA form, the CDR3 reads TGTGCCATTAGCCGGGAGCAGTACTTC.

The chain has TRBV19 and TRBJ1-1, with a weak D call TRBD1 (5 bases). V lost 6 bases and J 1 base, leaving 15 bases between the germline ends. Germline values: CDR1 LNHDA, CDR2 SQIVND (reference sequence). The CDR3 length is 15 residues. The CDR3 DNA follows: TGTGCCAGTAGGGGAACCGGACAACCGAACACTGAAGCTTTCTTT. Amino acid sequence: CASRGTGQPNTEAFF.

CDR3 protein: CASSRSDVAGELFF. The CDR3 DNA is TGTGCCAGCAGCAGATCGGACGTGGCTGGGGAGCTGTTTTTT. The V gene is TRBV7-9, the J gene TRBJ2-2; D call uncertain. Germline CDR1 is SEHNR and CDR2 is FQNEAQ (reference sequence). V gave up 5 bases and J gave up 8 bases, with 15 bases separating them. The length of the CDR3 is 14 residues.

This chain links TRBV7-2 with TRBJ2-5; D is unclear. The germline V gene encodes CDR1 SGHTA and CDR2 FQGNSA. The CDR3 runs 13 residues. With 3 bases removed from V and 2 bases from J, the gap between germline ends came to 7 bases. The CDR3 bases are TGTGCCAGCAGCTTTGATTTTCAAGAGACCCAGTACTTC. Its protein is CASSFDFQETQYF.

For this clone: In the same sample, other DNA sequences code for this CDR3. This chain links TRBV28 with TRBJ1-2; 7 nucleotides align to TRBD1. Germline trimming cut 1 base from V and 4 bases from J; bases unmatched to any gene: 6. Per the germline V gene, CDR1 is MDHEN and CDR2 is SYDVKM. The CDR3 spans 15 residues. For the CDR3, the DNA is TGTGCCAGCAGTTTATTCGACAGGGAGTTCTATGGCTACACCTTC. Amino acids: CASSLFDREFYGYTF.